This TCR beta chain was documented in a study of T cell responses to AZD1222 COVID-19 vaccine. Overall study: Timing groups of about 4 and about 12 weeks for second doses were pooled. Study-level results: Repertoires were collected only later (after the peak T cell response had occurred). Distributed over spike, vaccine-associated CD4 TCRs predominated at 160-218 and 743-854. The donor group comprised mostly white British people and more females; the analysis possibly underestimated clonal diversity.

Trimming pared 5 bases from V and 7 bases from J, leaving 14 bases between. The CDR3 is made up of 13 amino acids. Germline-derived CDR1 and CDR2 are SGHTA and FQGNSA. Produced via immunoSEQ multiplex PCR; TCRdb's table is partial and in-frame only. The sample has about 97,000 clones; 70% to 90% are singletons. Note on this clone: Its antigen is as yet unknown.

This TCR was sampled from an adult in good health. Here the sequenced sample was peripheral blood, taken on day 0 of AZD1222 vaccination. The chain carries TRBV7-2 and TRBJ1-1; possibly TRBD1 for D (6 bases). CDR3 sequence (DNA): TGTGCCAGCAGCCCCCAGGGGTTCAATGAAGCTTTCTTT. It translates to CASSPQGFNEAFF.